A single sample gave rise to the 17 T cell receptor beta chains below, sequenced in a study of shared clonotypes between healthy human individuals. Assay: immunoSEQ multiplex PCR; the TCRdb copy retains only in-frame clones and omits some. The sample lists approximately 100,000 clones; roughly 69% were seen once. Material: memory CD8+ T cells sorted from blood. Indicated subset: CD45RO+ cells pooled with CCR7-negative TemRA cells. These TCRs come from a man aged 30-40 years in good health.

This sequence joins TRBV5-1 and TRBJ2-7, with no clear D. This CDR3 is 12 amino acids long. The V gene lost 5 bases and the J gene lost 2 bases, with 8 bases spanning the gap. From germline, CDR1 is SGHRS and CDR2 YFSETQ. In nucleotides, the CDR3 is TGCGCCAGCAGTATTAGTCCCTACGAGCAGTACTTC. Amino acids: CASSISPYEQYF.

This clone was detected a few times. This chain's CDR3 is CASSEGVGNTIYF. DNA for the CDR3: TGTGCCAGCAGTGAAGGGGTTGGAAACACCATATATTTT. The V and J genes are TRBV2 and TRBJ1-3; unclear D gene. The CDR3 loop spans 13 amino acids. Germline values: CDR1 SNHLY, CDR2 FYNNEI. The V end was cut by 1 base, the J end by 3 bases, with 4 bases between.

Here the CDR3 DNA reads TGTGCCAGCAGCCAAGTTTCGCTTGGGGGTGACACTGAAGCTTTCTTT. Translating it yields CASSQVSLGGDTEAFF. The chain has TRBV14 and TRBJ1-1; D may be TRBD1 (5 bases). Germline V gene data show CDR1 as SGHDN and CDR2 as FVKESK. The CDR3 is 16 amino acids. The V and J ends lost 1 base and 3 bases respectively, with 15 bases between them.

Ten or more counts support this clone. The rearrangement joins TRBV29-1 to TRBJ2-7, with TRBD1 matching 9 bases. Germline V CDR1 and CDR2: SQVTM, ANQGSEA. This CDR3 region has 12 residues. V shed 7 bases and J 5 bases; nucleotides not matched to a gene: 6. This chain's CDR3 is CSARDREDEQYF. The CDR3 nucleotides read TGCAGCGCCCGGGACAGGGAGGACGAGCAGTACTTC.

V gene TRBV7-2 combines with J gene TRBJ2-7, with 8 positions matching TRBD1. This CDR3 spans 15 amino acids. V was clipped by 2 bases and J by 5 bases; unmatched bases: 8. Germline V gene lookup returns CDR1 SGHTA and CDR2 FQGNSA. The CDR3 DNA reads TGTGCCAGCAGCTTACCCCAGGGGGCGCGGGACGAGCAGTACTTC. Translation: CASSLPQGARDEQYF.

The gene calls are TRBV28 and TRBJ2-7; no firm D call. Trimming stripped 4 bases from V and 12 bases from J, with 16 bases between. Germline V CDR1 and CDR2: MDHEN, SYDVKM. The CDR3 is 12 residues long. DNA for the CDR3: TGTGCCAGCAGTTCCCCCTTACTACTAAGGTACTTC. The encoded protein is CASSSPLLLRYF.

This clone was found once. V and J are TRBV6-5 and TRBJ2-7, with a weak D call TRBD1 (6 bases). The V gene's germline CDR1 is MNHEY and CDR2 SVGAGI. Trimming cost V 7 bases and J 5 bases, with 18 bases left between them. This CDR3 is 14 amino acids long. The CDR3 loop is CASTIGGGSHEQYF. The CDR3 nucleotides read TGTGCCAGCACCATTGGGGGCGGGTCCCACGAGCAGTACTTC.

This clone was seen at least ten times. This chain uses TRBV10-3 with TRBJ1-2; D is unclear. Per the germline V gene, CDR1 is ENHRY and CDR2 is SYGVKD. Trimming stripped 0 bases from V and 7 bases from J, with 9 bases between. This CDR3 contains 13 residues. CDR3 sequence (DNA): TGTGCCATCAGTGAGTCGTCAGGCTTTGGCTACACCTTC. This sequence encodes CAISESSGFGYTF.

This clone has a count of ten or more. This chain connects TRBV5-5 to TRBJ2-3; D is perhaps TRBD1 (6 bases). There are 15 residues in the CDR3. Looked up from germline, CDR1 is SGHKS and CDR2 is YYEKEE (reference sequence). Between the trimmed V and J ends, which lost 2 bases and 2 bases, there was a span of 12 bases. The CDR3 region has the DNA TGTGCCAGCAGCTTTACAGGGACGATCACAGATACGCAGTATTTT. This sequence encodes CASSFTGTITDTQYF.

The CDR3 DNA follows: TGTGCCAGCAGCCCTTATCCCCCTGGTGCCCGGGAGACCCAGTACTTC. Translation gives CASSPYPPGARETQYF. The chain employs TRBV7-2 and TRBJ2-5; no clear D. CDR3 size: 16 residues. In germline, CDR1 is SGHTA, CDR2 FQGNSA. V dropped 5 bases and J dropped 5 bases, with 21 bases sitting between them.

The J gene is TRBJ2-5, the V gene TRBV14, with TRBD2 matching 15 bases. V lost 1 base, J lost 4 bases, and 1 base stayed unmatched. This CDR3 is 16 amino acids long. The germline V gene has CDR1 SGHDN and CDR2 FVKESK. CDR3 sequence: CASSQAGLAGGETQYF. The CDR3 DNA is TGTGCCAGCAGCCAAGCGGGACTAGCGGGAGGAGAGACCCAGTACTTC.

The rearrangement joins TRBV18 to TRBJ1-5, with 10 bases lining up with TRBD1. Germline V gene data show CDR1 as KGHSH and CDR2 as LQKENI. V lost 2 bases, J lost 0 bases, and 7 bases stayed unmatched. CDR3 size: 18 residues. CDR3 protein: CASSPRTGGNYSNQPQHF. CDR3 coding DNA: TGTGCCAGCTCACCAAGGACAGGGGGGAATTATAGCAATCAGCCCCAGCATTTT.

The chain combines TRBV18 with TRBJ2-5; D remains unclear. The J call may be faulty, since TRBJ2-7 better matches the DNA end. The CDR3 loop spans 12 amino acids. CDR1 is KGHSH, CDR2 LQKENI, per germline. The CDR3 spells CASSLPLYEQYF. Written as DNA, the CDR3 is TGTGCCAGCTCACTTCCCCTCTACGAGCAGTACTTC.

The V and J genes are TRBV6-5 and TRBJ2-7, with a weak D call TRBD1 (6 bases). Trimming stripped 5 bases from V and 5 bases from J, with 19 bases between. The CDR3 contains 15 residues. CDR1 and CDR2 from the germline V gene are MNHEY and SVGAGI. CDR3 amino acids: CASSRIPTGTDEQYF. For the CDR3, the DNA is TGTGCCAGCAGTCGTATCCCGACAGGCACCGACGAGCAGTACTTC.

The chain couples TRBV6-1 to TRBJ2-7; TRBD2 is a possible D gene (6 bases). Germline V gene sequence: CDR1 MNHNS, CDR2 SASEGT. The CDR3 is made up of 12 amino acids. V lost 11 bases and J 1 base, leaving 12 bases between the germline ends. CDR3 loop: CAGHSGSYEQYF. The CDR3 DNA is TGTGCCGGCCATAGCGGATCCTACGAGCAGTACTTC.

The rearrangement joins TRBV9 to TRBJ2-1; 9 positions agree with TRBD2. V was clipped by 3 bases and J by 6 bases; unmatched bases: 10. The germline gives CDR1 SGDLS, CDR2 YYNGEE. The CDR3 totals 16 residues. Here the CDR3 reads CASSASLGTSTNEQFF. CDR3 DNA: TGTGCCAGCAGCGCGTCGTTAGGGACTAGCACCAATGAGCAGTTCTTC.

This clone was seen a single time. V usage is TRBV5-5 and J usage is TRBJ2-7; D uncertain. Per germline, CDR1 SGHKS and CDR2 YYEKEE (reference sequence). Trimming took 3 bases from V and 5 from J, leaving 9 bases between them. This CDR3 is 12 amino acids long. Here the CDR3 DNA reads TGTGCCAGCAGCTCCCCCTGGGACGAGCAGTACTTC. It specifies CASSSPWDEQYF.